One and the same sample provided the 23 T cell receptor beta chains below, sequenced in a study of CD8 T cells in ankylosing spondylitis. TCRdb used MiXCR to reprocess the 5' RACE reads, holding one entry per CDR3 protein. The data contain roughly 230,000 distinct CDR3 sequences, over 15% of them singletons. The material sequenced was blood, either unsorted or a sorted T cell fraction (not recorded which). The source of these receptors is a male donor with ankylosing spondylitis or in good health (not recorded which).

A few counts support this clonotype. The rearrangement joins TRBV10-3 to TRBJ1-1; 7 bases are shared with TRBD1. The CDR3 spans 12 residues. The germline V gene has CDR1 ENHRY and CDR2 SYGVKD. Trimming took 6 bases from V and 6 from J; bases not matched to a gene: 4. Here the CDR3 reads CAIREDRAEAFF. The CDR3 bases are TGTGCCATCAGGGAAGACAGGGCTGAAGCTTTCTTT.

This clonotype was observed a handful of times. The rearrangement uses TRBV25-1 and TRBJ1-2; 8 nucleotides line up with TRBD1. The length of the CDR3 is 11 residues. CDR1 is MGHDK, CDR2 SYGVNS, per germline. J was trimmed by 9 bases and V by 10 bases; bases with no gene match: 7. The CDR3 is CAISQGVRYTF. The CDR3 region has the DNA TGTGCCATTTCACAGGGGGTGCGCTACACCTTC.

The genes are TRBV5-6 and TRBJ2-5; 14 bases agree with TRBD2. CDR3 length equals 16 residues. Losses at the gene ends were 3 bases for V and 5 bases for J; bases not matched to a gene: 6. Per germline, CDR1 SGHDT and CDR2 YYEEEE. The CDR3 is CASSSGLAGGRETQYF. CDR3 nucleotides: TGTGCCAGCAGCTCCGGACTAGCGGGAGGAAGGGAGACCCAGTACTTC.

A few counts support this clonotype. This chain links TRBV6-5 with TRBJ2-2; a weak D match, TRBD2 (6 bases). V was trimmed by 0 bases and J by 0 bases, leaving 8 bases between them. Germline CDR1 is MNHEY and CDR2 is SVGAGI. The CDR3 contains 16 residues. CDR3 nucleotide sequence: TGTGCCAGCAGTTACTCGGGACTTCCGAACACCGGGGAGCTGTTTTTT. It translates to CASSYSGLPNTGELFF.

This clonotype was recorded many times. The V gene is TRBV4-2, the J gene TRBJ2-7, with D tentatively TRBD2 (5 bases). This CDR3 spans 15 amino acids. In germline, CDR1 is LGHNA, CDR2 YNFKEQ. Between the trimmed V and J ends, which lost 2 bases and 3 bases, there was a span of 14 bases. The chain's CDR3 is CASSQSREINYEQYF. The CDR3 DNA follows: TGTGCCAGCAGCCAAAGCCGGGAAATCAACTACGAGCAGTACTTC.

The chain has TRBV6-5 and TRBJ2-2, with D hard to call. The CDR3 runs 17 residues. CDR1 is MNHEY and CDR2 is SVGAGI in the germline V gene. The germline V and J ends were trimmed by 4 bases and 1 base, with 16 bases remaining between them. DNA of the CDR3: TGTGCCAGCAGTTTGGGTCACAGCGTAGAGAACACCGGGGAGCTGTTTTTT. Translation: CASSLGHSVENTGELFF.

This clonotype turned up a few times. This chain joins TRBV7-2 and TRBJ1-5, with D possibly matching TRBD1 (5 bases). The CDR3 is 14 residues long. V lost 3 bases, J lost 5 bases, and 11 bases lay in between. Germline lookup yields CDR1 SGHTA and CDR2 FQGNSA. The CDR3 sequence: CASSFMDKYQPQHF. The CDR3 DNA is TGTGCCAGCAGCTTTATGGACAAGTATCAGCCCCAGCATTTT.

This clonotype came up once. The chain couples TRBV6-2 or TRBV6-3 to TRBJ2-7; possibly TRBD1 or TRBD2 for D (5 bases each). The CDR3 has 15 residues. Germline CDR1 MNHEY, CDR2 SVGEGT. Deletions cut 6 bases from V and 3 bases from J, with 18 bases between. This chain's CDR3 is CASSPGLESFYEQYF. The CDR3 DNA reads as TGTGCCAGCAGCCCGGGGCTAGAGTCGTTCTACGAGCAGTACTTC.

The chain carries TRBV12-3 or TRBV12-4 and TRBJ2-1; no clear D gene. The CDR3 is 14 residues long. The V end lost 7 bases, the J end lost 5 bases, and 15 bases lay between the germline ends. The CDR3, as DNA: TGTGCCAGCACTCCGGTAGGCTATAACAATGAGCAGTTCTTC. Translation gives CASTPVGYNNEQFF.

This clonotype was counted between two and nine times. The chain carries TRBV27 and TRBJ2-6, with D perhaps assigned TRBD1 or TRBD2 (5 bases each). The CDR3 contains 15 residues. CDR1 is MNHEY, CDR2 SMNVEV, per germline (reference sequence). The ends were cut back, 6 bases at V and 0 bases at J, with 9 bases in the middle. CDR3 loop: CASRGELSGANVLTF. The CDR3 nucleotides are TGTGCCAGCAGGGGGGAGCTCTCTGGGGCCAACGTCCTGACTTTC.

The chain uses TRBV12-3 or TRBV12-4 and TRBJ2-2; D might be TRBD2 (5 bases). The germline V and J ends were trimmed by 6 bases and 1 base, with 12 bases remaining between them. The CDR3 contains 15 residues. CDR3 residues: CASSKEVGNTGELFF. The CDR3, as DNA: TGTGCCAGCAGCAAGGAGGTGGGGAACACCGGGGAGCTGTTTTTT.

The chain employs TRBV11-2 and TRBJ2-2; no clear D. V lost 5 bases and J lost 2, with 12 bases in between. The CDR3 consists of 15 residues. Germline V gene lookup returns CDR1 SGHAT and CDR2 FQNNGV. The CDR3 region is CASSQIYGNTGELFF. The CDR3, as DNA: TGTGCCAGCAGCCAGATTTACGGCAACACCGGGGAGCTGTTTTTT.

This sequence joins TRBV12-3 or TRBV12-4 and TRBJ2-5, with 11 bases aligning to TRBD2. The junction had 10 bases not matched to a gene; V was cut back by 6 bases and J by 1 base. The CDR3 runs to 17 residues. DNA for the CDR3: TGTGCCAGCAGCGCAGGGCGGCTAGCGGGGGGCCAAGAGACCCAGTACTTC. Protein sequence: CASSAGRLAGGQETQYF.

This clonotype has just a few counts. The genes are TRBV6-1 and TRBJ2-1, with 14 positions matching TRBD2. The trim removed 0 bases at V and 2 bases at J, leaving 3 bases unmatched. This CDR3 region has 18 residues. CDR1 MNHNS and CDR2 SASEGT come from the germline V gene. Here the CDR3 DNA reads TGTGCCAGCAGTGAAGCCGGACTAGCGGGAGGCCCCTACAATGAGCAGTTCTTC. Its translation is CASSEAGLAGGPYNEQFF.

Details on this clonotype: This may be a read error: a much more frequent sequence differs by one nucleotide. The rearrangement links TRBV7-2 to TRBJ2-1; TRBD2 agrees at 13 bases. The CDR3 has 16 amino acids. The germline CDR1 and CDR2 sequences are SGHTA and FQGNSA. The CDR3 is CGSSPGTSGEYNEQFF. CDR3 nucleotides: TGTGGCAGCAGCCCGGGGACTAGCGGGGAATACAATGAGCAGTTCTTC.

This chain links TRBV6-2 or TRBV6-3 with TRBJ2-7; D is possibly TRBD2 (6 bases). The CDR3 runs to 15 residues. V shed 2 bases and J shed 3 bases, with 14 bases lying between them. CDR1 and CDR2 from the germline V gene are MNHEY and SVGEGT. This CDR3 is CASSYQPPGSYEQYF. The CDR3 DNA sequence: TGTGCCAGCAGTTACCAGCCACCCGGGAGCTACGAGCAGTACTTC.

This clonotype was seen a few times. The chain is built from TRBV12-5 and TRBJ2-5; TRBD2 aligns across 9 bases. V was clipped by 2 bases and J by 5 bases; unmatched bases: 12. CDR1 is LGHNT, CDR2 FRNRAP, per germline. The CDR3 is made up of 17 amino acids. The CDR3 protein is CASGLMGRLADSETQYF. CDR3 in DNA: TGTGCTAGTGGTTTGATGGGGAGACTAGCGGACTCGGAGACCCAGTACTTC.

J is TRBJ2-3 and V is TRBV2; tentative D call: TRBD1 (7 bases). Trimming cost V 5 bases and J 1 base, with 16 bases left between them. The germline CDR1 and CDR2 sequences are SNHLY and FYNNEI. The CDR3 consists of 16 residues. The CDR3 DNA follows: TGTGCCAGCAGTCCCACAGGGGAGGAGGGCACAGATACGCAGTATTTT. Amino acids: CASSPTGEEGTDTQYF. The full variable domain, completed using reference TRBV2 and TRBJ2-3, is EPEVTQTPSHQVTQMGQEVILRCVPISNHLYFYWYRQILGQKVEFLVSFYNNEISEKSEIFDDQFSVERPDGSNFTLKIRSTKLEDSAMYFCASSPTGEEGTDTQYFGPGTRLTVL.

V usage is TRBV27 and J usage is TRBJ2-7, with D perhaps being TRBD1 or TRBD2 (6 bases each). Trimming took off 3 bases at V and 0 bases at J, with 12 bases between the two ends. From germline, CDR1 is MNHEY and CDR2 SMNVEV (reference sequence). The CDR3 totals 15 residues. CDR3 sequence reads: CASSFGGLPSYEQYF. The CDR3 nucleotides read TGTGCCAGCAGTTTCGGGGGCCTACCCTCCTACGAGCAGTACTTC.

The V call is TRBV9, the J call TRBJ2-7; TRBD2 agrees at 10 bases. Germline loops: CDR1 SGDLS, CDR2 YYNGEE. V lost 4 bases, J lost 4 bases, and 14 bases stayed unmatched. The CDR3 sequence is 17 residues long. The CDR3 here is CASSPSRASGSSYEQYF. In DNA, the CDR3 is TGTGCCAGCAGCCCCTCCCGAGCTAGCGGGAGTAGTTACGAGCAGTACTTC.

There are a few counts of this clonotype. J is TRBJ2-3 and V is TRBV19; D is possibly TRBD2 (5 bases). The CDR3 extends over 13 amino acids. Germline CDR1 reads LNHDA; CDR2 reads SQIVND (reference sequence). The V end was cut by 6 bases, the J end by 5 bases, with 12 bases between. The CDR3 spells CASRRDSGDTQYF. CDR3 in DNA: TGTGCCAGTAGACGGGATTCTGGAGATACGCAGTATTTT.

This clonotype occurred many times. This chain joins TRBV27 and TRBJ2-1; 9 nucleotides agree with TRBD2. The CDR3 runs 15 residues. Germline V gene data show CDR1 as MNHEY and CDR2 as SMNVEV (reference sequence). Trimming took 5 bases from V and 4 from J; bases not matched to a gene: 6. The CDR3 nucleotides are TGTGCCAGCAGTCTAGCGGGGTTAGCTTACAATGAGCAGTTCTTC. This translates into CASSLAGLAYNEQFF.

The rearrangement uses TRBV20-1 and TRBJ2-7, with 12 bases lining up with TRBD2. The ends lost 6 bases at V and 5 bases at J; junction bases unmatched: 8. The CDR3 sequence is 14 residues long. Germline CDR1 reads DFQATT; CDR2 reads SNEGSKA (reference sequence). The CDR3 loop is CSAIGLAGGDEQYF. For the CDR3, the DNA is TGCAGTGCCATTGGGCTAGCGGGAGGGGACGAGCAGTACTTC.